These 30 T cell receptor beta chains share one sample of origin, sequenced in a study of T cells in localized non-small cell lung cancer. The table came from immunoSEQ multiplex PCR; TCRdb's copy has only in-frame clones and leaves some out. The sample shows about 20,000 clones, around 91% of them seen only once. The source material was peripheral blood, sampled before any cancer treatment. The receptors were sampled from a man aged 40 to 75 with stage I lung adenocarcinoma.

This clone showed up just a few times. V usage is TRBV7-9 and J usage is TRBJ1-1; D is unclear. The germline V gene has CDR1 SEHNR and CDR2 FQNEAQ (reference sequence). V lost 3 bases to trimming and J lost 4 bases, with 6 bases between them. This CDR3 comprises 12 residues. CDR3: CASSFWGTEAFF. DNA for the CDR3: TGTGCCAGCAGCTTTTGGGGCACTGAAGCTTTCTTT.

The CDR3, as DNA: TGTGCCAGCTCACCCCGACAGGATTACGAGCAGTACTTC. This translates into CASSPRQDYEQYF. The rearrangement joins TRBV18 to TRBJ2-7, with a weak D call TRBD1 (6 bases). Germline-derived CDR1 and CDR2 are KGHSH and LQKENI. With 3 bases removed from V and 4 bases from J, the gap between germline ends came to 10 bases. The CDR3 has 13 amino acids.

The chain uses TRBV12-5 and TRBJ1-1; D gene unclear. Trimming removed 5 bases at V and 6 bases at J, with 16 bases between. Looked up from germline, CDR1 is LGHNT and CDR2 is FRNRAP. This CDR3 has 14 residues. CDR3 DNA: TGTGCTAGTGGTCCATTCCCGGGGAATCCTGAAGCTTTCTTT. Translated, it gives CASGPFPGNPEAFF.

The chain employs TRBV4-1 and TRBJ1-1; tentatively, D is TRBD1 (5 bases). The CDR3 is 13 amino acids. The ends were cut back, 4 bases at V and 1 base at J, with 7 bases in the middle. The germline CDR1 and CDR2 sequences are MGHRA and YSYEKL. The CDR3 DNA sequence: TGCGCCAGCAGCCTCAGGGAGAACACTGAAGCTTTCTTT. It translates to CASSLRENTEAFF.

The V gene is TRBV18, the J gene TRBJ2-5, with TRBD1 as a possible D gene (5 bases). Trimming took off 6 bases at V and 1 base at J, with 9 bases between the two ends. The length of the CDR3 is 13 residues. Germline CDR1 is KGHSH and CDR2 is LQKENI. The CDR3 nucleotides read TGTGCCAGCTCGGACGACAGCCAAGAGACCCAGTACTTC. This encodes CASSDDSQETQYF.

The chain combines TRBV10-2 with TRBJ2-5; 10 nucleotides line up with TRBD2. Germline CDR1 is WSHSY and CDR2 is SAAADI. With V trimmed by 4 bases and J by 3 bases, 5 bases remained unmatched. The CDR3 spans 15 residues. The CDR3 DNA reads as TGCGCCAGCAGTGGGGGACTAGCGATCAAAGAGACCCAGTACTTC. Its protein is CASSGGLAIKETQYF.

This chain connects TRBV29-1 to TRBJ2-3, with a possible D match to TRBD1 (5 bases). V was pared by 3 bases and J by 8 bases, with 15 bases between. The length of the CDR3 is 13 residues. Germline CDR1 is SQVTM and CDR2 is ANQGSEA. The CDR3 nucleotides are TGCAGCGTTGAGGGTAGGGGCCCCTCTACGCAGTATTTT. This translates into CSVEGRGPSTQYF.

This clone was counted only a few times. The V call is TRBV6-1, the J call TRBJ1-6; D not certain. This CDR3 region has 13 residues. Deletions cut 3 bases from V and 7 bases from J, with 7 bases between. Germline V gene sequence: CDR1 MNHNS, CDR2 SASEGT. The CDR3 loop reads CASSDVQNSPLHF. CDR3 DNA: TGTGCCAGCAGTGATGTGCAGAATTCACCCCTCCACTTT.

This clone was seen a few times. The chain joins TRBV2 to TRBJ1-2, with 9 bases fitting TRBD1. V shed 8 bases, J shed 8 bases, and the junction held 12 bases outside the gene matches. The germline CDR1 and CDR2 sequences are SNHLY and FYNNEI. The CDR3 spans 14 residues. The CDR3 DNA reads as TGTGCCAGCCGGTCACAGGGGGCGGCCGGGGGCTACACCTTC. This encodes CASRSQGAAGGYTF.

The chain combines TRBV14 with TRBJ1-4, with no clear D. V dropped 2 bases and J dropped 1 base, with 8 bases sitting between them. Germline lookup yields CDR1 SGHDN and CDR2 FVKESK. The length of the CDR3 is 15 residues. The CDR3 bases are TGTGCCAGCAGCCAACGGGAAATAACTAATGAAAAACTGTTTTTT. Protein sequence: CASSQREITNEKLFF.

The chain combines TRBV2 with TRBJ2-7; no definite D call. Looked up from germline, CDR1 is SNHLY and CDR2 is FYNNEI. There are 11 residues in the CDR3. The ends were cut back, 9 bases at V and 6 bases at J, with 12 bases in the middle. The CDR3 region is CASTSGTEQYF. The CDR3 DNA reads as TGTGCCAGTACTTCCGGCACCGAGCAGTACTTC.

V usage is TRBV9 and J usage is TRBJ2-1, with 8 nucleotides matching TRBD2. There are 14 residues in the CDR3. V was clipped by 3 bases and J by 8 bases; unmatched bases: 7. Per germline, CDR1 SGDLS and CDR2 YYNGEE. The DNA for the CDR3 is TGTGCCAGCAGCGCACGGACTAGCTCAGATGAGCAGTTCTTC. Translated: CASSARTSSDEQFF.

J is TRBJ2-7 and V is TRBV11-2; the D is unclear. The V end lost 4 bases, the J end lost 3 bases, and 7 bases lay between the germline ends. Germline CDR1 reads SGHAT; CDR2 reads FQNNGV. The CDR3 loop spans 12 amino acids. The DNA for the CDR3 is TGTGCCAGCAGCTATGGCTTCTACGAGCAGTACTTC. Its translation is CASSYGFYEQYF.

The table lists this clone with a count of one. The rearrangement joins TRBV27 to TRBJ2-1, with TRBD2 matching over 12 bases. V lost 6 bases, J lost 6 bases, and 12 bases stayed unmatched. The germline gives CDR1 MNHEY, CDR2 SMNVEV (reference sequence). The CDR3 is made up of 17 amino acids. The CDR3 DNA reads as TGTGCCAGCAGGCTGACTAGCGGGAGAATCTGGTCCAATGAGCAGTTCTTC. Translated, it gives CASRLTSGRIWSNEQFF.

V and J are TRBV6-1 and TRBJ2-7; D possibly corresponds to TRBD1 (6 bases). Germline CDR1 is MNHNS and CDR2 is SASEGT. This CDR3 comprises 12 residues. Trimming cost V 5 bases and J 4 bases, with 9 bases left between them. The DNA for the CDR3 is TGTGCCAGCAGTTTACAGGGTTACGAGCAGTACTTC. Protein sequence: CASSLQGYEQYF.

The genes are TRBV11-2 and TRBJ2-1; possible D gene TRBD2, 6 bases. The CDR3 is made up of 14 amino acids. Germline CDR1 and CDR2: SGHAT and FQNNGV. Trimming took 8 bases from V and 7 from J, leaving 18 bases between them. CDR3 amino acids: CASGPWGTGNEQFF. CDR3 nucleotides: TGTGCCAGCGGGCCCTGGGGGACTGGTAATGAGCAGTTCTTC.

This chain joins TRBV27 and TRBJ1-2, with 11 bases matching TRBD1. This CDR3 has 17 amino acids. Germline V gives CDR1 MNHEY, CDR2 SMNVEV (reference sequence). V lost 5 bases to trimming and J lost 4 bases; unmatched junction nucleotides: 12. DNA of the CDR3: TGTGCCAGCAGTCTAACTGGACAGGGGGCAGGGATCTATGGCTACACCTTC. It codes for CASSLTGQGAGIYGYTF.

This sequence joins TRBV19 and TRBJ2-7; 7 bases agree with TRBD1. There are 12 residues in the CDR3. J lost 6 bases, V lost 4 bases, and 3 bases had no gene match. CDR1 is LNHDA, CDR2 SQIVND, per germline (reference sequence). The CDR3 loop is CASSTYRGEQYF. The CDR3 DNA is TGTGCCAGTAGTACGTACAGGGGCGAGCAGTACTTC.

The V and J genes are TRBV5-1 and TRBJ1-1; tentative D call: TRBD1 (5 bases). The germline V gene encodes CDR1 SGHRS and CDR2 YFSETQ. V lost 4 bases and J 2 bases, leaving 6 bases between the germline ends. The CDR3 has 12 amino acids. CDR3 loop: CASSRGNTEAFF. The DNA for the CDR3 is TGCGCCAGCAGCAGGGGAAACACTGAAGCTTTCTTT.

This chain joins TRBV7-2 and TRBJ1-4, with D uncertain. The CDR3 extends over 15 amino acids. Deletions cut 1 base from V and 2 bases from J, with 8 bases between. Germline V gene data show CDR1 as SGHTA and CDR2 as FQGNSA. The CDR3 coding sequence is TGTGCCAGCAGCTTAGTTTCCATTACTAATGAAAAACTGTTTTTT. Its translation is CASSLVSITNEKLFF.

For the CDR3, the DNA is TGTGCCTGGAATACCGGGACCCTGCCCGGCGGAACCTACACCTTC. Its protein product is CAWNTGTLPGGTYTF. V is TRBV30 and J is TRBJ1-2; tentative D call: TRBD1 (5 bases). Trimming pared 4 bases from V and 10 bases from J, leaving 25 bases between. The germline V gene encodes CDR1 GTSNPN and CDR2 SVGIG (reference sequence). CDR3 length: 15 amino acids.

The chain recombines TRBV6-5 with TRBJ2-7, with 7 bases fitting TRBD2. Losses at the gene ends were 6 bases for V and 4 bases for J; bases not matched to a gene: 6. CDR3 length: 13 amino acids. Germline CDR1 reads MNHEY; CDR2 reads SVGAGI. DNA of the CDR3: TGTGCCAGCAGCCCTACGCGGGGGTACGAGCAGTACTTC. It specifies CASSPTRGYEQYF.

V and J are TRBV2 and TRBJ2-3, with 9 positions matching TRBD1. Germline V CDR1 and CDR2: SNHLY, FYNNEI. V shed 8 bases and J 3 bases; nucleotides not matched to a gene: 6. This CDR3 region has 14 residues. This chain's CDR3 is CASHRDRATDTQYF. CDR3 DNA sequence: TGTGCCAGCCACCGGGACAGGGCGACAGATACGCAGTATTTT.

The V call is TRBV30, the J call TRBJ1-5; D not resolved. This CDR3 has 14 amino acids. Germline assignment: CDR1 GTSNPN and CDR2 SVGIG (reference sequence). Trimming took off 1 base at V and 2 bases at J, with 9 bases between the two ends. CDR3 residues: CAWSEGNGNQPQHF. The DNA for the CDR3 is TGTGCCTGGAGTGAAGGGAACGGCAATCAGCCCCAGCATTTT.

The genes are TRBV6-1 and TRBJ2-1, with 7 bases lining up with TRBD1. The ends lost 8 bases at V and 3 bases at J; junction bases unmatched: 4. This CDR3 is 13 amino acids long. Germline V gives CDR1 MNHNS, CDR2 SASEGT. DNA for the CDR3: TGTGCCAGCCAGGACAGGATCTACAATGAGCAGTTCTTC. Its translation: CASQDRIYNEQFF.

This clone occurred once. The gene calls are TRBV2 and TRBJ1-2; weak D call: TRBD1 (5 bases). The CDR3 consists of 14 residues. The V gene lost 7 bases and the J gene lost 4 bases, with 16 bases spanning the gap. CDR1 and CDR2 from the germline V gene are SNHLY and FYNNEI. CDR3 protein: CASNFEGPSYGYTF. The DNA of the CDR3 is TGTGCCAGCAACTTCGAGGGACCAAGCTATGGCTACACCTTC.

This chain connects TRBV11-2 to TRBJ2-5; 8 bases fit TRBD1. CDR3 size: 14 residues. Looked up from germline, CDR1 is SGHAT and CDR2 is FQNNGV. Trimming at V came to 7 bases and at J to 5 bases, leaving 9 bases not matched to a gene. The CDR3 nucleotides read TGTGCCAGCATAGGGCAGGGGGCTAAGGAGACCCAGTACTTC. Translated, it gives CASIGQGAKETQYF. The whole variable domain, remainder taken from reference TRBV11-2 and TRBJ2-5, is EAGVAQSPRYKIIEKRQSVAFWCNPISGHATLYWYQQILGQGPKLLIQFQNNGVVDDSQLPKDRFSAERLKGVDSTLKIQPAKLEDSAVYLCASIGQGAKETQYFGPGTRLLVL.

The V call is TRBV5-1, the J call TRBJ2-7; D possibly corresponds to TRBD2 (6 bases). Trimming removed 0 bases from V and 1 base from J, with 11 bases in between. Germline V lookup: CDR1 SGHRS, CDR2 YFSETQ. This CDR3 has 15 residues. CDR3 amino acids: CASSLDGSRSYEQYF. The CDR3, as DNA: TGCGCCAGCAGCTTGGACGGGAGCCGTTCCTACGAGCAGTACTTC.

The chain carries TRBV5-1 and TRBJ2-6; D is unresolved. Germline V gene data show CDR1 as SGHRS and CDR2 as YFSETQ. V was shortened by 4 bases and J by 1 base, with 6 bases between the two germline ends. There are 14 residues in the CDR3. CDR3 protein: CASSTTSGANVLTF. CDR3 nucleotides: TGCGCCAGCAGCACAACGTCTGGGGCCAACGTCCTGACTTTC.

The CDR3 region has the DNA TGTGCCTTCAACAGGGGTCTAACAACCGGGGAGCTGTTTTTT. It specifies CAFNRGLTTGELFF. V usage is TRBV30 and J usage is TRBJ2-2, with 7 bases aligning to TRBD1. Germline V gives CDR1 GTSNPN, CDR2 SVGIG (reference sequence). V lost 7 bases and J lost 5; bases outside the gene matches: 10. The CDR3 is made up of 14 amino acids.